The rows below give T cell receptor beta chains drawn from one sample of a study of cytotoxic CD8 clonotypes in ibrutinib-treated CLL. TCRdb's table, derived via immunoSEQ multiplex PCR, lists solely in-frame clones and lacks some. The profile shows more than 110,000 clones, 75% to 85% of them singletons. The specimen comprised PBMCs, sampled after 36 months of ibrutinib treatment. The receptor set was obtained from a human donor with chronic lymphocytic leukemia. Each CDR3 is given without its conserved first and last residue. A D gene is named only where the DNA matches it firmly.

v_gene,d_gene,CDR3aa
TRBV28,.,ASSPGTLTYEQY
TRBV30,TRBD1,AWSPPGTGGWQPQH
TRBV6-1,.,ASSEMTTGIYGYT
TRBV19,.,ASSTGLDYEQY
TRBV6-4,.,ASSDEAGSTDTQY
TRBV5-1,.,ASSLEQGWYEQY
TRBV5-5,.,ASSLFGDTDTQY
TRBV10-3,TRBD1,AISATGAIAEAF
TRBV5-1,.,ASSWGSNQPQH
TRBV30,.,AWSVLDTQY
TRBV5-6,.,ASSLGPQETQY
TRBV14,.,ASRNRTDFYGYT
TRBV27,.,ASSLGRQGRYEQY
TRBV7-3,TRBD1,ASSRAQGPEQF
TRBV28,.,ASSSYTGYT
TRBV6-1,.,ASSERKIPESGAGYGETQY